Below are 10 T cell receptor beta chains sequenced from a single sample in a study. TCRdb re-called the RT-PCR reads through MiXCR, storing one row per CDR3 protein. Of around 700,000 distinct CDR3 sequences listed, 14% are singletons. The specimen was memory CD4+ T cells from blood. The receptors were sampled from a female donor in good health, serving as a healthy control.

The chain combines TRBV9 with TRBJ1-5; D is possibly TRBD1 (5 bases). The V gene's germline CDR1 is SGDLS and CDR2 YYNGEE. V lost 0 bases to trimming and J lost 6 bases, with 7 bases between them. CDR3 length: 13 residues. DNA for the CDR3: TGTGCCAGCAGCGTAGACCAGGGTCAGCCCCAGCATTTT. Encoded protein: CASSVDQGQPQHF.

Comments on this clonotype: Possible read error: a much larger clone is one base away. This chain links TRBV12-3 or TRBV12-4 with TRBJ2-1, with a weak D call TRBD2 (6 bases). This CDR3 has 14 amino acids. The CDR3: CDSRTGVSYNEQFF. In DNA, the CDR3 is TGTGACAGCAGGACGGGAGTGTCCTACAATGAGCAGTTCTTC.

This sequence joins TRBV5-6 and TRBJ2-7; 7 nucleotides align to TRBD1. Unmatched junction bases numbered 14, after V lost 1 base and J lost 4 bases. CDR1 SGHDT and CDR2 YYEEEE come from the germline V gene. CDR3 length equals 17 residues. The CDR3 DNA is TGTGCCAGCAGCTTGAGGGGCTACAGGGGAAGAGGATACGAGCAGTACTTC. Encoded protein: CASSLRGYRGRGYEQYF. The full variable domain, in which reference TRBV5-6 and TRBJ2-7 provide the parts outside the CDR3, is DAGVTQSPTHLIKTRGQQVTLRCSPKSGHDTVSWYQQALGQGPQFIFQYYEEEERQRGNFPDRFSGHQFPNYSSELNVNALLLGDSALYLCASSLRGYRGRGYEQYFGPGTRLTVT.

The CDR3 bases are TGTGCCGCAGGTAGGGATTTAGGCAATGAGCAGTTCTTC. Residues: CAAGRDLGNEQFF. This rearrangement joins TRBV6-2 or TRBV6-3 to TRBJ2-1; D ambiguous. The CDR3 loop spans 13 amino acids. Germline loops: CDR1 MNHEY, CDR2 SVGEGT. Trimming removed 11 bases at V and 6 bases at J, with 17 bases between.

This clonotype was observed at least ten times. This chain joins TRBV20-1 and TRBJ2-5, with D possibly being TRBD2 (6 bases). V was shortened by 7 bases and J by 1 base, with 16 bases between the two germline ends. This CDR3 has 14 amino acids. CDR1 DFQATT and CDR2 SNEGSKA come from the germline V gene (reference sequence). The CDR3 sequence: CSGPRDSTQETQYF. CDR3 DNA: TGCAGTGGCCCCCGGGACTCCACCCAAGAGACCCAGTACTTC.

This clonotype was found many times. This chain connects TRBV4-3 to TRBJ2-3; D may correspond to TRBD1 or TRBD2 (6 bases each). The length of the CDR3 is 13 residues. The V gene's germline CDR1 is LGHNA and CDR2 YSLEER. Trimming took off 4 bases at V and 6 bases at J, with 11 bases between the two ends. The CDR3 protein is CASSPRRGDTQYF. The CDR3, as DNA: TGCGCCAGCAGCCCCCGGAGGGGGGATACGCAGTATTTT.

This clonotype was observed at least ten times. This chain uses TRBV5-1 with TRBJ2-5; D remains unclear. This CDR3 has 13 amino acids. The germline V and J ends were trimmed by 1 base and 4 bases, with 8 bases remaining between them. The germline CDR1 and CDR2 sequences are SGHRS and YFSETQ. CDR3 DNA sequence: TGCGCCAGCAGCTTGAAGACCCCAGAGACCCAGTACTTC. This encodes CASSLKTPETQYF.

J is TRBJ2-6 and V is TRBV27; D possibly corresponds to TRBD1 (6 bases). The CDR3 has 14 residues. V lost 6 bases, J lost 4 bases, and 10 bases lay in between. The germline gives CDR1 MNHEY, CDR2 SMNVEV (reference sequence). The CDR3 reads CASRTGNGANVLTF. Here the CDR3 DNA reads TGTGCCAGCAGAACAGGGAACGGGGCCAACGTCCTGACTTTC.

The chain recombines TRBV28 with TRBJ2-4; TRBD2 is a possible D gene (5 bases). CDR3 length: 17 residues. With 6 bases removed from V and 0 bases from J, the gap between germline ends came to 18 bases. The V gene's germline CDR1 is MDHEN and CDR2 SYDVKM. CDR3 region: CASRGWGAEIAKNIQYF. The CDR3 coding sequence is TGTGCCAGCAGGGGGTGGGGAGCGGAGATAGCCAAAAACATTCAGTACTTC.

The CDR3 DNA reads as TGTGCCAGCAGTTTCACGAGTACGGGCGAGCAGTACTTC. It is translated as CASSFTSTGEQYF. J is TRBJ2-7 and V is TRBV28; no definite D call. The length of the CDR3 is 13 residues. The V gene's germline CDR1 is MDHEN and CDR2 SYDVKM. V was shortened by 3 bases and J by 6 bases, with 12 bases between the two germline ends.